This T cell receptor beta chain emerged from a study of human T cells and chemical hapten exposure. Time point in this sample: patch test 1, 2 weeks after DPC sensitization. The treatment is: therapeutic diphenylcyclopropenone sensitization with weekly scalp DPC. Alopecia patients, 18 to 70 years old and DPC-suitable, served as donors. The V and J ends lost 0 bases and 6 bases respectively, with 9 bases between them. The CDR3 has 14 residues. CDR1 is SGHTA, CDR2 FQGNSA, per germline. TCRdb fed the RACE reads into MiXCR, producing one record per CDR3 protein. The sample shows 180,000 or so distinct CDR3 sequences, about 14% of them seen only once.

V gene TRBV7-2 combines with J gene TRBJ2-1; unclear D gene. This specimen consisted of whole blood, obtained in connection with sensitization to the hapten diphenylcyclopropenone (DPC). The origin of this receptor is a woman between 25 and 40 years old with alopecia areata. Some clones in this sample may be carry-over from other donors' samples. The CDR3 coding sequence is TGTGCCAGCAGCTTAGCCTCTTACGGCAATGAGCAGTTCTTC. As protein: CASSLASYGNEQFF.